This entry concerns a single T cell receptor beta chain. Trimming left V 6 bases short and J 2 bases short, with 17 bases between. The CDR3 runs to 15 residues. The V gene's germline CDR1 is WSHSY and CDR2 SAAADI. These data are taken from a study of blood T cell repertoires in COVID-19. The overall study: T cells, B-cell-depleted T cells, or PBMCs supplied cDNA or gDNA.

Method: immunoSEQ multiplex PCR; TCRdb's copy keeps in-frame clones and lacks some. The table shows 430,000 or so clones, with roughly 90% occurring only once. J is TRBJ2-7 and V is TRBV10-2; perhaps TRBD2 as D (6 bases). Material for sequencing was PBMCs or T cells enriched from blood (not recorded which). The clonotype was recovered from a woman between 40 and 50 years old who had recovered from COVID-19. As DNA, the CDR3 is TGCGCCAGCAGGTCGACTAGTTCCATTCCCTACGAGCAGTACTTC. Translating it yields CASRSTSSIPYEQYF.